These 4 T cell receptor beta chains originate from one sample sequenced in a study of cytomegalovirus exposure and HLA in healthy donors. PCR involved 60 Vbeta and 13 Jbeta primers. Assay used: immunoSEQ multiplex PCR; TCRdb lists only in-frame clones, some missing. The sample has 100,000 to 150,000 clones, about four fifths seen once. Source material: PBMCs. These receptors originate from a woman aged 35 to 49 in good health and CMV-seronegative.

The chain links TRBV29-1 to TRBJ2-3; 7 bases agree with TRBD1. The CDR3 spans 18 residues. Germline CDR1 and CDR2: SQVTM and ANQGSEA. The trim removed 3 bases at V and 5 bases at J, leaving 20 bases unmatched. The CDR3 sequence: CSVEGLLQGTDPQDTQYF. CDR3 nucleotide sequence: TGCAGCGTTGAGGGGCTTCTACAGGGGACGGACCCACAAGATACGCAGTATTTT.

The chain recombines TRBV5-1 with TRBJ2-3; no firm D call. There are 14 residues in the CDR3. Deletions cut 3 bases from V and 6 bases from J, with 14 bases between. The germline V gene has CDR1 SGHRS and CDR2 YFSETQ. The CDR3 here is CASSWADASDTQYF. CDR3 bases: TGCGCCAGCAGCTGGGCAGATGCTTCGGATACGCAGTATTTT.

J is TRBJ2-7 and V is TRBV4-2; D unclear. Trimming pared 1 base from V and 6 bases from J, leaving 7 bases between. The germline V gene encodes CDR1 LGHNA and CDR2 YNFKEQ. The CDR3 loop spans 12 amino acids. The CDR3 nucleotides read TGTGCCAGCAGCCAAGTTTCGGGCGAGCAGTACTTC. Its translation: CASSQVSGEQYF.

The chain carries TRBV5-1 and TRBJ2-3; 11 nucleotides match TRBD2. Germline V gives CDR1 SGHRS, CDR2 YFSETQ. V lost 0 bases, J lost 2 bases, and 5 bases stayed unmatched. The CDR3 contains 17 residues. CDR3 bases: TGCGCCAGCAGCTTGGGAGGGACTAGCGGCCACACAGATACGCAGTATTTT. Translating it yields CASSLGGTSGHTDTQYF. Supplemented by reference TRBV5-1 and TRBJ2-3, the full variable domain reads KAGVTQTPRYLIKTRGQQVTLSCSPISGHRSVSWYQQTPGQGLQFLFEYFSETQRNKGNFPGRFSGRQFSNSRSEMNVSTLELGDSALYLCASSLGGTSGHTDTQYFGPGTRLTVL.